Presented here are 26 T cell receptor beta chains from one specimen sequenced in a study of blood T cells in healthy people across ages. A second PCR of 7 to 11 cycles used a sample-barcoded 5' primer and a J-beta primer mix. TCRdb re-analysed the 5' RACE reads in MiXCR, keeping a single row per CDR3 protein. The sample contains about 1.7 million distinct CDR3 sequences, 28% of which appear only once. Source material: blood. These TCRs come from a woman aged 25 to 45 in good health.

This clonotype was detected many times. The chain has TRBV11-2 and TRBJ2-5; tentatively, D is TRBD1 (6 bases). CDR3 length equals 14 residues. Germline V lookup: CDR1 SGHAT, CDR2 FQNNGV. V gave up 7 bases and J gave up 3 bases, with 15 bases separating them. The CDR3 protein is CASTTVRGEETQYF. The CDR3 DNA sequence: TGTGCCAGCACCACAGTCAGGGGAGAAGAGACCCAGTACTTC.

The chain uses TRBV28 and TRBJ2-1; D gene uncertain. CDR1 and CDR2 (germline): MDHEN, SYDVKM. The V and J ends lost 4 bases and 9 bases respectively, with 7 bases between them. The CDR3 extends over 11 amino acids. CDR3 in DNA: TGTGCCAGCAGTTCGCGCGTTGAGCAGTTCTTC. It yields the protein CASSSRVEQFF.

This clonotype was observed a few times. The junction differs from germline at one of its ends, possibly a read error. The rearrangement uses TRBV29-1 and TRBJ2-1, with TRBD2 matching over 9 bases. The CDR3 is made up of 14 amino acids. Germline V gene lookup returns CDR1 SQVTM and CDR2 ANQGSEA. The CDR3 DNA follows: TGCATCGTTGTAGGCGGGGGGGCCTACAATGAGCAGTTCTTC. Amino acids: CIVVGGGAYNEQFF.

The chain couples TRBV3-1 to TRBJ2-7; 7 bases agree with TRBD2. The CDR3 sequence is 15 residues long. V was clipped by 3 bases and J by 0 bases; unmatched bases: 5. Germline V gene lookup returns CDR1 LGHDT and CDR2 YNNKEL (reference sequence). CDR3 protein: CASSQDSGPSYEQYF. CDR3 sequence (DNA): TGTGCCAGCAGCCAGGATAGCGGGCCCTCCTACGAGCAGTACTTC.

This clonotype was counted a few times. The CDR3 loop is CSANRGFSNQPQHF. The DNA for the CDR3 is TGCAGTGCTAACAGGGGTTTTAGCAATCAGCCCCAGCATTTT. The chain has TRBV20-1 and TRBJ1-5; TRBD1 aligns across 7 bases. Germline values: CDR1 DFQATT, CDR2 SNEGSKA (reference sequence). After removal of 4 bases from V and 0 bases from J, the junction contained 3 bases not matched to a gene. CDR3 length: 14 amino acids.

This sequence joins TRBV20-1 and TRBJ1-2; D is possibly TRBD1 (6 bases). CDR1 is DFQATT and CDR2 is SNEGSKA in the germline V gene (reference sequence). There are 13 residues in the CDR3. Trimming shortened V by 2 bases and J by 3 bases, and 10 bases separated the two germline ends. The CDR3 DNA is TGCAGTGCTAGACAGGGGTTCGACTATGGCTACACCTTC. It specifies CSARQGFDYGYTF.

With respect to this clonotype: One end of the junction varies from germline; a read error may be responsible. V is TRBV10-3 and J is TRBJ2-1; 11 nucleotides align to TRBD2. Germline V gene lookup returns CDR1 ENHRY and CDR2 SYGVKD. This CDR3 has 17 amino acids. The CDR3 is CAISGGRLAGIDNEQVF. The CDR3 region has the DNA TGTGCCATCAGTGGCGGCCGACTAGCGGGAATTGACAATGAGCAGGTCTTC.

The table lists this clonotype with many counts. The rearrangement joins TRBV5-6 to TRBJ1-2, with TRBD1 as a possible D gene (5 bases). The length of the CDR3 is 14 residues. With 4 bases removed from V and 3 bases from J, the gap between germline ends came to 13 bases. The V gene's germline CDR1 is SGHDT and CDR2 YYEEEE. In DNA form, the CDR3 reads TGTGCCAGCAGCCCGGATCAGGGATACTATGGCTACACCTTC. Translating gives CASSPDQGYYGYTF.

This clonotype was recorded many times. The chain recombines TRBV18 with TRBJ2-1; tentatively, D is TRBD2 (6 bases). Trimming took 1 base from V and 3 from J, leaving 10 bases between them. In germline, CDR1 is KGHSH, CDR2 LQKENI. The CDR3 runs to 15 residues. The DNA of the CDR3 is TGTGCCAGCTCACCACTGGCGGGGATCTACAATGAGCAGTTCTTC. It is translated as CASSPLAGIYNEQFF. Based on the CDR3 plus reference TRBV18 and TRBJ2-1, the full variable domain is NAGVMQNPRHLVRRRGQEARLRCSPMKGHSHVYWYRQLPEEGLKFMVYLQKENIIDESGMPKERFSAEFPKEGPSILRIQQVVRGDSAAYFCASSPLAGIYNEQFFGPGTRLTVL.

There are many counts of this clonotype. V gene TRBV4-1 combines with J gene TRBJ2-3; D gene ambiguous. Per germline, CDR1 MGHRA and CDR2 YSYEKL. This CDR3 contains 15 residues. Trimming pared 2 bases from V and 2 bases from J, leaving 11 bases between. The CDR3 nucleotides read TGCGCCAGCAGCCAAACACAAATGATCACAGATACGCAGTATTTT. The encoded protein is CASSQTQMITDTQYF.

This clonotype occurred many times. V is TRBV5-1 and J is TRBJ1-5; 8 nucleotides match TRBD1. The germline V gene has CDR1 SGHRS and CDR2 YFSETQ. V lost 1 base to trimming and J lost 7 bases; unmatched junction nucleotides: 4. This CDR3 comprises 14 residues. Here the CDR3 reads CASSLTTGEQPQHF. The CDR3 coding sequence is TGCGCCAGCAGCTTGACGACAGGGGAACAGCCCCAGCATTTT.

This clonotype was seen more than once but under ten times. The rearrangement joins TRBV3-1 to TRBJ1-1; D unresolved. The CDR3 length is 12 residues. Germline V gene sequence: CDR1 LGHDT, CDR2 YNNKEL (reference sequence). V gave up 1 base and J gave up 5 bases, with 5 bases separating them. Here the CDR3 reads CASSQVRTEAFF. The CDR3 nucleotides read TGTGCCAGCAGCCAAGTTAGAACTGAAGCTTTCTTT.

This clonotype was picked up a small number of times. V is TRBV6-6 and J is TRBJ2-7, with 12 positions matching TRBD2. Germline CDR1 reads MNHNY; CDR2 reads SVGAGI (reference sequence). The trim removed 2 bases at V and 5 bases at J, leaving 10 bases unmatched. The CDR3 is made up of 17 amino acids. This CDR3 is CASSYTLAGGLRDEQYF. The DNA of the CDR3 is TGTGCCAGCAGTTACACACTAGCGGGGGGCCTAAGAGACGAGCAGTACTTC.

In its sample, this clonotype was seen a few times. V gene TRBV27 combines with J gene TRBJ1-3; 8 bases map to TRBD1. J gave up 7 bases and V 2 bases, and 4 bases lay outside the gene matches. CDR3 length equals 14 residues. Per germline, CDR1 MNHEY and CDR2 SMNVEV (reference sequence). CDR3 in DNA: TGTGCCAGCAGTTTAACCCGACAGGGGAACACCATATATTTT. Its protein product is CASSLTRQGNTIYF.

This clonotype was found many times. The chain links TRBV20-1 to TRBJ1-5; D unresolved. CDR3 length equals 13 residues. Germline CDR1 DFQATT, CDR2 SNEGSKA (reference sequence). Between the trimmed V and J ends, which lost 6 bases and 0 bases, there was a span of 9 bases. The chain's CDR3 is CSAGVYSNQPQHF. The CDR3, as DNA: TGCAGTGCGGGTGTTTATAGCAATCAGCCCCAGCATTTT.

This clonotype was counted at least ten times. The chain uses TRBV7-7 and TRBJ2-1; 14 bases agree with TRBD2. Germline values: CDR1 SSHAT, CDR2 FNYEAQ (reference sequence). CDR3 length: 18 amino acids. V lost 2 bases, J lost 6 bases, and 9 bases stayed unmatched. The CDR3 sequence: CASSLYPPGLAGGNEQFF. The CDR3 nucleotides read TGTGCCAGCAGCTTATACCCCCCCGGACTAGCGGGGGGCAATGAGCAGTTCTTC.

CDR3 region: CASSRVTTDTQYF. The CDR3 DNA reads as TGTGCCAGCAGCCGGGTAACCACAGATACGCAGTATTTT. The gene calls are TRBV14 and TRBJ2-3; D is undetermined. Germline loops: CDR1 SGHDN, CDR2 FVKESK. V gave up 4 bases and J gave up 2 bases, with 7 bases separating them. CDR3 length: 13 amino acids.

This clonotype showed up just a few times. At one of its ends the junction is not consistent with the germline gene, which may arise from a read error. The V and J genes are TRBV6-1 and TRBJ1-2; D ambiguous. This CDR3 contains 10 residues. In germline, CDR1 is MNHNS, CDR2 SASEGT. Here the CDR3 reads CASSTYGCTF. CDR3 nucleotides: TGTGCCAGCAGTACTTATGGCTGCACCTTC.

There are many counts of this clonotype. V and J are TRBV10-3 and TRBJ1-6, with D unresolved. The CDR3 covers 12 residues. The germline V and J ends were trimmed by 10 bases and 8 bases, with 12 bases remaining between them. Germline V gene lookup returns CDR1 ENHRY and CDR2 SYGVKD. The CDR3 sequence is CATGRSDSPLHF. The CDR3 DNA reads TGTGCCACCGGACGTTCGGATTCACCCCTCCACTTT.

This clonotype was picked up a small number of times. The chain recombines TRBV4-1 with TRBJ2-7; 10 nucleotides agree with TRBD2. In germline, CDR1 is MGHRA, CDR2 YSYEKL. Losses at the gene ends were 0 bases for V and 0 bases for J; bases not matched to a gene: 5. This CDR3 spans 17 amino acids. The CDR3 region has the DNA TGCGCCAGCAGCCAAGAAGGCCTAGCGGGGGCCTCCTACGAGCAGTACTTC. This codes for CASSQEGLAGASYEQYF.

This clonotype was counted a few times. V is TRBV6-6 and J is TRBJ1-6; D uncertain. Germline V lookup: CDR1 MNHNY, CDR2 SVGAGI (reference sequence). The CDR3 extends over 15 amino acids. V dropped 2 bases and J dropped 3 bases, with 8 bases sitting between them. The chain's CDR3 is CASSYGLNYNSPLHF. The DNA for the CDR3 is TGTGCCAGCAGTTACGGTCTGAACTATAATTCACCCCTCCACTTT.

This chain links TRBV7-9 with TRBJ2-5, with a weak D call TRBD1 (6 bases). The J call could be wrong; TRBJ2-7 is a better fit for the DNA end. There are 14 residues in the CDR3. The germline gives CDR1 SEHNR, CDR2 FQNEAQ (reference sequence). CDR3 loop: CASSKGGTLYEQYF. The CDR3 DNA is TGTGCCAGCAGCAAAGGGGGAACCCTATACGAGCAGTACTTC.

This clonotype came up a few times. The rearrangement joins TRBV5-1 to TRBJ1-3, with D unresolved. V was trimmed by 4 bases and J by 1 base, leaving 9 bases between them. The CDR3 loop spans 14 amino acids. Germline loops: CDR1 SGHRS, CDR2 YFSETQ. The CDR3: CASSPSRSGNTIYF. The CDR3 nucleotides are TGCGCCAGCAGCCCCTCCAGGTCTGGAAACACCATATATTTT.

This chain connects TRBV4-3 to TRBJ2-3; TRBD2 aligns across 10 bases. Germline-derived CDR1 and CDR2 are LGHNA and YSLEER. V dropped 1 base and J dropped 2; count of bases not matched to a gene: 12. This CDR3 has 19 amino acids. The CDR3 region is CASSQAAGGLGSPTDTQYF. The CDR3 coding sequence is TGCGCCAGCAGCCAAGCAGCGGGAGGGTTAGGTTCTCCCACAGATACGCAGTATTTT.

The chain couples TRBV4-3 to TRBJ2-2; no definite D call. Trimming removed 3 bases from V and 1 base from J, with 6 bases in between. Germline assignment: CDR1 LGHNA and CDR2 YSLEER. CDR3 length: 14 residues. The CDR3 here is CASSQQRNTGELFF. CDR3 bases: TGCGCCAGCAGCCAGCAAAGGAACACCGGGGAGCTGTTTTTT.

The V and J genes are TRBV28 and TRBJ2-7, with TRBD2 matching over 8 bases. This CDR3 is 13 amino acids long. The germline V gene encodes CDR1 MDHEN and CDR2 SYDVKM. V shed 7 bases and J 5 bases; nucleotides not matched to a gene: 7. As DNA, the CDR3 is TGTGCCAGCACCCGGGGGGGGCAGGACGAGCAGTACTTC. It specifies CASTRGGQDEQYF.